These 28 T cell receptor beta chains came from one sample sequenced in a study of shared clonotypes between healthy human individuals. TCRdb keeps only in-frame clones here, not all; method: immunoSEQ multiplex PCR. The sample shows about 2,100,000 clones, just over 90% of them seen only once. Cells designated naive CD8 were CD45RO-negative and were positively selected for CCR7, with terminally differentiated effector memory CD45RA+ cells excluded. Sequenced sample: naive CD8+ T cells from PBMCs. The receptors come from a man younger than 35 in good health. Some clones in this sample may be carry-over from other donors' samples.

This chain connects TRBV27 to TRBJ2-1; D may be TRBD2 (6 bases). The CDR3 length is 15 residues. Germline V gene data show CDR1 as MNHEY and CDR2 as SMNVEV (reference sequence). Trimming took 3 bases from V and 8 from J, leaving 17 bases between them. The DNA of the CDR3 is TGTGCCAGCAGTTTCGTTCCTAGCGATTTTCATGAGCAGTTCTTC. It encodes CASSFVPSDFHEQFF.

This clone was seen a few times. Additional DNA sequences in this sample encode the identical CDR3. The chain has TRBV28 and TRBJ1-4, with TRBD1 identical over 9 bases. Trimming at V came to 3 bases and at J to 8 bases, leaving 4 bases not matched to a gene. Germline assignment: CDR1 MDHEN and CDR2 SYDVKM. This CDR3 is 14 amino acids long. The CDR3 loop is CASSFRGQGEKLFF. The CDR3 DNA reads as TGTGCCAGCAGTTTCCGGGGACAGGGCGAAAAACTGTTTTTT.

This chain connects TRBV2 to TRBJ1-1; D uncertain. The V end lost 8 bases, the J end lost 5 bases, and 21 bases lay between the germline ends. CDR1 and CDR2 (germline): SNHLY, FYNNEI. The CDR3 length is 15 residues. The CDR3 coding sequence is TGTGCCAGCCTGACCGCAAGGGAGGCGGGGACTGAAGCTTTCTTT. Translation gives CASLTAREAGTEAFF.

The count of this clone is one. J is TRBJ2-1 and V is TRBV9; the D gene is possibly TRBD2 (5 bases). This CDR3 has 14 amino acids. Trimming shortened V by 0 bases and J by 6 bases, and 10 bases separated the two germline ends. CDR1 SGDLS and CDR2 YYNGEE come from the germline V gene. CDR3 DNA sequence: TGTGCCAGCAGCGTAGGGTCGGGGTTCAATGAGCAGTTCTTC. This sequence encodes CASSVGSGFNEQFF. The entire variable domain, with the rest obtained from reference TRBV9 and TRBJ2-1, is as follows: DSGVTQTPKHLITATGQRVTLRCSPRSGDLSVYWYQQSLDQGLQFLIQYYNGEERAKGNILERFSAQQFPDLHSELNLSSLELGDSALYFCASSVGSGFNEQFFGPGTRLTVL.

The genes are TRBV27 and TRBJ2-5; the match to TRBD1 covers 8 bases. The CDR3 totals 14 residues. CDR1 MNHEY and CDR2 SMNVEV come from the germline V gene (reference sequence). The V and J ends lost 6 bases and 4 bases, in that order; junction bases with no gene match: 7. CDR3 in amino acids: CASRDSGGRETQYF. As DNA, the CDR3 is TGTGCCAGCAGGGATTCAGGGGGCCGAGAGACCCAGTACTTC.

The V and J genes are TRBV19 and TRBJ2-1, with 8 nucleotides matching TRBD2. This CDR3 is built from 16 residues. CDR1 and CDR2 (germline): LNHDA, SQIVND (reference sequence). V lost 7 bases to trimming and J lost 2 bases; unmatched junction nucleotides: 10. The CDR3 bases are TGTGCCAGTACAGAAGATAGCGGGGTTACCTACAATGAGCAGTTCTTC. This gives the protein CASTEDSGVTYNEQFF.

This clone was detected a few times. The J gene is TRBJ1-1, the V gene TRBV4-1; tentative D call: TRBD1 (5 bases). V was shortened by 1 base and J by 11 bases, with 20 bases between the two germline ends. The CDR3 runs to 15 residues. In germline, CDR1 is MGHRA, CDR2 YSYEKL. This CDR3 reads CASSQVGRGDKDAFF. CDR3 in DNA: TGCGCCAGCAGCCAAGTTGGGAGGGGTGACAAGGACGCTTTCTTT.

This clone was seen only once. V and J are TRBV10-2 and TRBJ2-3, with TRBD2 identical over 13 bases. From germline, CDR1 is WSHSY and CDR2 SAAADI. The J segment lost 3 bases and the V segment lost 5 bases, leaving 8 bases of the junction unmatched. This CDR3 has 17 amino acids. CDR3 DNA: TGCGCCAGCAGTCCCAGACTAGCGGGAGGTCAAACAGATACGCAGTATTTT. This sequence encodes CASSPRLAGGQTDTQYF.

Concerning this clone: The same CDR3 also results from other DNA sequences found in this sample. The J gene is TRBJ2-7, the V gene TRBV11-3, with D possibly matching TRBD2 (7 bases). The CDR3 covers 12 residues. V was cut by 5 bases and J by 6 bases, with 11 bases left in between. The V gene's germline CDR1 is SGHNT and CDR2 YENEEA. DNA for the CDR3: TGTGCCAGCAGCCCTAGGGGGGGCGAGCAGTACTTC. Its translation: CASSPRGGEQYF.

This chain uses TRBV29-1 with TRBJ2-3; 8 bases align to TRBD2. CDR3 length: 15 residues. The germline V gene encodes CDR1 SQVTM and CDR2 ANQGSEA. The V gene end was trimmed by 4 bases and the J gene end by 3 bases; junction bases not matched to a gene: 9. DNA for the CDR3: TGCAGCGTTGGGGACGGGAGGGGCGGTACAGATACGCAGTATTTT. Translating gives CSVGDGRGGTDTQYF.

V and J are TRBV19 and TRBJ2-1; possibly TRBD2 for D (5 bases). With 2 bases removed from V and 4 bases from J, the gap between germline ends came to 12 bases. This CDR3 spans 15 amino acids. Germline CDR1 reads LNHDA; CDR2 reads SQIVND (reference sequence). The chain's CDR3 is CASSISRALYNEQFF. The CDR3 DNA is TGTGCCAGTAGTATATCGCGGGCCCTGTACAATGAGCAGTTCTTC.

V usage is TRBV9 and J usage is TRBJ2-1; D is possibly TRBD1 or TRBD2 (7 bases each). V was pared by 1 base and J by 6 bases, with 20 bases between. This CDR3 has 17 residues. Per germline, CDR1 SGDLS and CDR2 YYNGEE. CDR3 sequence reads: CASSVSPRGRESNEQFF. The CDR3 DNA reads TGTGCCAGCAGCGTATCCCCAAGGGGGCGGGAGAGCAATGAGCAGTTCTTC. Variable domain in full (rest from reference TRBV9 and TRBJ2-1): DSGVTQTPKHLITATGQRVTLRCSPRSGDLSVYWYQQSLDQGLQFLIQYYNGEERAKGNILERFSAQQFPDLHSELNLSSLELGDSALYFCASSVSPRGRESNEQFFGPGTRLTVL.

The chain employs TRBV7-8 and TRBJ1-1; a weak D match, TRBD1 (5 bases). Germline V CDR1 and CDR2: SGHVS, FQNEAQ. The CDR3 has 14 amino acids. V was clipped by 5 bases and J by 5 bases, with 15 bases between them. For the CDR3, the DNA is TGTGCCAGCAGCCCCCTCTCGGGACGGACTGAAGCTTTCTTT. Translated: CASSPLSGRTEAFF.

The rearrangement uses TRBV5-4 and TRBJ2-7, with 16 bases lining up with TRBD2. Trimming cost V 4 bases and J 1 base; bases outside gene matches: 5. CDR1 SGHNT and CDR2 YYREEE come from the germline V gene (reference sequence). The CDR3 has 17 residues. The CDR3 bases are TGTGCCAGCAGCCCTGAGGGACTAGCGGGAGGGTCCTACGAGCAGTACTTC. Its protein is CASSPEGLAGGSYEQYF.

The chain recombines TRBV7-9 with TRBJ1-6; no reliable D call. CDR3 length: 16 amino acids. Germline loops: CDR1 SEHNR, CDR2 FQNEAQ (reference sequence). V lost 4 bases and J lost 7, with 17 bases in between. The chain's CDR3 is CASSSEESGWNSPLHF. CDR3 in DNA: TGTGCCAGCAGCTCGGAGGAGTCGGGTTGGAATTCACCCCTCCACTTT.

Note on this clone: This specimen includes other DNA sequences encoding the same CDR3. The chain links TRBV29-1 to TRBJ1-2; TRBD1 is a possible D gene (6 bases). V dropped 6 bases and J dropped 4 bases, with 9 bases sitting between them. This CDR3 has 11 residues. The V gene's germline CDR1 is SQVTM and CDR2 ANQGSEA. The CDR3 DNA sequence: TGCAGCGTCGACAGGAGCTATGGCTACACCTTC. Translated: CSVDRSYGYTF.

The chain combines TRBV9 with TRBJ2-1, with TRBD1 matching 10 bases. Germline V gene sequence: CDR1 SGDLS, CDR2 YYNGEE. This CDR3 has 15 amino acids. With 3 bases clipped from V and 3 bases from J, the junction kept 3 bases outside the gene matches. The CDR3 loop is CASSEGQGLYNEQFF. CDR3 DNA: TGTGCCAGCAGCGAGGGACAGGGGCTCTACAATGAGCAGTTCTTC.

The chain recombines TRBV10-3 with TRBJ2-7; TRBD2 agrees at 8 bases. This CDR3 is 14 amino acids long. With 9 bases clipped from V and 5 bases from J, the junction kept 12 bases outside the gene matches. Germline CDR1 reads ENHRY; CDR2 reads SYGVKD. The CDR3 coding sequence is TGTGCCATTTCCAGCGGGAGAGAGGTGAACGAGCAGTACTTC. Translating it yields CAISSGREVNEQYF.

This chain's CDR3 is CASSHSTAFF. CDR3 coding DNA: TGTGCCAGCAGCCATTCAACCGCTTTCTTT. This chain joins TRBV11-2 and TRBJ1-1; no firm D call. The CDR3 contains 10 residues. With 5 bases removed from V and 11 bases from J, the gap between germline ends came to 9 bases. CDR1 SGHAT and CDR2 FQNNGV come from the germline V gene. Complete variable domain (other parts from reference TRBV11-2 and TRBJ1-1): EAGVAQSPRYKIIEKRQSVAFWCNPISGHATLYWYQQILGQGPKLLIQFQNNGVVDDSQLPKDRFSAERLKGVDSTLKIQPAKLEDSAVYLCASSHSTAFFGQGTRLTVV.

Comment on this clone: This CDR3 is also generated by other DNA sequences in the sample. This chain connects TRBV4-3 to TRBJ2-7; D tentatively fits TRBD1 or TRBD2 (5 bases each). Trimming took off 1 base at V and 1 base at J, with 11 bases between the two ends. The germline V gene has CDR1 LGHNA and CDR2 YSLEER. The CDR3 contains 15 residues. CDR3 region: CASSQGRDGSYEQYF. The CDR3 DNA reads TGCGCCAGCAGCCAAGGCAGGGACGGATCCTACGAGCAGTACTTC.

This chain joins TRBV27 and TRBJ1-1; D is undetermined. CDR3 length: 15 residues. Germline V gives CDR1 MNHEY, CDR2 SMNVEV (reference sequence). V lost 1 base and J lost 0, with 9 bases in between. DNA for the CDR3: TGTGCCAGCAGTTTATTAGGCTTCATGAACACTGAAGCTTTCTTT. Translated, it gives CASSLLGFMNTEAFF.

The chain is built from TRBV27 and TRBJ2-7, with 8 bases that match TRBD1. The J segment lost 4 bases and the V segment lost 6 bases, leaving 5 bases of the junction unmatched. Germline CDR1 MNHEY, CDR2 SMNVEV (reference sequence). The CDR3 is 13 amino acids. The CDR3 here is CASRPGGYYEQYF. The CDR3, as DNA: TGTGCCAGCAGGCCAGGGGGCTATTACGAGCAGTACTTC.

The chain links TRBV27 to TRBJ2-3; TRBD1 matches 7 bases. This CDR3 has 17 residues. Per germline, CDR1 MNHEY and CDR2 SMNVEV (reference sequence). V shed 4 bases, J shed 1 base, and the junction held 11 bases outside the gene matches. CDR3 nucleotides: TGTGCCAGCAGTTCCGTAACAGGGGTTGTAGGCACAGATACGCAGTATTTT. Residues: CASSSVTGVVGTDTQYF.

The chain combines TRBV27 with TRBJ2-7, with 9 bases matching TRBD1. The V gene's germline CDR1 is MNHEY and CDR2 SMNVEV (reference sequence). V trimming: 10 bases; J trimming: 9 bases; junction bases outside the gene matches: 22. The CDR3 extends over 16 amino acids. This chain's CDR3 is CATTSSMGTGIYTQYF. The CDR3 DNA reads TGTGCCACTACGTCTAGTATGGGGACAGGGATTTACACGCAGTACTTC.

The J gene is TRBJ2-1, the V gene TRBV9, with 11 bases aligning to TRBD2. The V gene's germline CDR1 is SGDLS and CDR2 YYNGEE. The CDR3 consists of 18 residues. V shed 4 bases, J shed 7 bases, and the junction held 16 bases outside the gene matches. The CDR3 region has the DNA TGTGCCAGCAGCTCTAGACCGGGACTAGCGGTAGTCGGGAATGAGCAGTTCTTC. This codes for CASSSRPGLAVVGNEQFF.

To note about this clone: This sample includes further DNA sequences coding for the same CDR3. The chain recombines TRBV9 with TRBJ1-3; tentative D call: TRBD1 (5 bases). Germline CDR1 and CDR2: SGDLS and YYNGEE. V was trimmed by 0 bases and J by 1 base, leaving 8 bases between them. The CDR3 has 15 residues. The CDR3 here is CASSVGAGSGNTIYF. The CDR3, as DNA: TGTGCCAGCAGCGTAGGTGCAGGGTCTGGAAACACCATATATTTT.

This sequence joins TRBV6-6 and TRBJ2-7; TRBD1 aligns across 7 bases. V lost 5 bases to trimming and J lost 6 bases; unmatched junction nucleotides: 4. CDR3 length: 12 residues. Germline-derived CDR1 and CDR2 are MNHNY and SVGAGI (reference sequence). In DNA, the CDR3 is TGTGCCAGCAGTGACAGGGCTCCCGAGCAGTACTTC. Translation gives CASSDRAPEQYF.

The chain employs TRBV11-2 and TRBJ2-5; TRBD2 matches at 8 bases. Germline CDR1 reads SGHAT; CDR2 reads FQNNGV. V lost 3 bases, J lost 0 bases, and 9 bases stayed unmatched. CDR3 length equals 17 residues. The CDR3 DNA reads as TGTGCCAGCAGCTTTGGGACTAGACAGAGGTACCAAGAGACCCAGTACTTC. This translates into CASSFGTRQRYQETQYF.